These 20 T cell receptor beta chains came from one sample sequenced in a study of cytomegalovirus exposure and HLA in healthy donors. PCR primers comprised 60 Vbeta and 13 Jbeta primers. Profiling relied on immunoSEQ multiplex PCR, and the TCRdb table lists in-frame clones only, not all of them. The repertoire holds about 130,000 clones, with about 8.5% as singletons. The sample comprised PBMCs. The origin of the receptors is a man aged 40-49 years in good health and CMV-seronegative.

This clone has a handful of counts. The gene calls are TRBV15 and TRBJ2-6; D remains ambiguous. The CDR3 is made up of 16 amino acids. Germline CDR1 and CDR2: LNHNV and YYDKDF (reference sequence). With 0 bases removed from V and 4 bases from J, the gap between germline ends came to 10 bases. CDR3 DNA sequence: TGTGCCACCAGCAGAGAAGTGGGCTCCGGGGCCAACGTCCTGACTTTC. Encoded protein: CATSREVGSGANVLTF.

The chain combines TRBV19 with TRBJ2-2; D gene ambiguous. The germline V and J ends were trimmed by 1 base and 4 bases, with 7 bases remaining between them. Germline CDR1 reads LNHDA; CDR2 reads SQIVND (reference sequence). The CDR3 is made up of 14 amino acids. CDR3 nucleotide sequence: TGTGCCAGTAGTATAGGAGGCAGCACCGGGGAGCTGTTTTTT. Translating it yields CASSIGGSTGELFF.

This clone was counted only a few times. The gene calls are TRBV4-1 and TRBJ1-4; possible D gene TRBD1, 6 bases. Looked up from germline, CDR1 is MGHRA and CDR2 is YSYEKL. The CDR3 length is 14 residues. The V end was cut by 4 bases, the J end by 5 bases, with 11 bases between. CDR3 nucleotides: TGCGCCAGCAGCCGTACAGGGCTCAATGAAAAACTGTTTTTT. This encodes CASSRTGLNEKLFF.

The chain uses TRBV6-1 and TRBJ1-1; D is perhaps TRBD1 (6 bases). The V gene's germline CDR1 is MNHNS and CDR2 SASEGT. Trimming cost V 7 bases and J 4 bases, with 13 bases left between them. CDR3 length: 13 amino acids. CDR3 DNA sequence: TGTGCCAGCAAGGGGGTGGAGGTCACTGAAGCTTTCTTT. Its translation is CASKGVEVTEAFF.

This clone was seen more than once but under ten times. The gene calls are TRBV5-1 and TRBJ1-1; TRBD1 aligns across 7 bases. Germline V gene sequence: CDR1 SGHRS, CDR2 YFSETQ. The CDR3 loop spans 12 amino acids. The J segment lost 5 bases and the V segment lost 4 bases, leaving 2 bases of the junction unmatched. The CDR3 sequence is CASSPGGTEAFF. The CDR3 region has the DNA TGCGCCAGCAGCCCAGGGGGGACTGAAGCTTTCTTT.

This clone was detected a few times. V gene TRBV6-5 combines with J gene TRBJ2-3; the D gene is possibly TRBD2 (7 bases). Germline V gives CDR1 MNHEY, CDR2 SVGAGI. This CDR3 has 16 amino acids. Trimming cost V 2 bases and J 3 bases, with 15 bases left between them. The CDR3 loop reads CASSYGGGLITDTQYF. CDR3 bases: TGTGCCAGCAGTTACGGGGGGGGCCTTATAACAGATACGCAGTATTTT.

This clone appeared a few times. One end of the junction fails to match germline, which may point to a read error. Other DNA variants within this sample encode the same CDR3. V and J are TRBV9 and TRBJ1-4; TRBD1 matches 9 bases. The CDR3 is 15 amino acids. The germline gives CDR1 SGDLS, CDR2 YYNGEE. The CDR3 here is CASSVVGQGEEKLFF. In DNA, the CDR3 is TGTGCCAGCAGCGTAGTGGGACAGGGAGAGGAAAAGCTGTTTTTT.

The gene calls are TRBV30 and TRBJ2-7; 11 positions match TRBD2. The trim removed 7 bases at V and 4 bases at J, leaving 3 bases unmatched. This CDR3 has 12 residues. Per germline, CDR1 GTSNPN and CDR2 SVGIG (reference sequence). CDR3 region: CALAGGPYEQYF. The DNA of the CDR3 is TGTGCCTTAGCGGGGGGGCCGTACGAGCAGTACTTC. Full variable domain (missing parts from reference TRBV30 and TRBJ2-7): SQTIHQWPATLVQPVGSPLSLECTVEGTSNPNLYWYRQAAGRGLQLLFYSVGIGQISSEVPQNLSASRPQDRQFILSSKKLLLSDSGFYLCALAGGPYEQYFGPGTRLTVT.

In this sample, this clone turned up a few times. Lacking the conserved final phenylalanine or tryptophan, this CDR3 likely reflects a read error. The V gene is TRBV6-5, the J gene TRBJ2-2; D not certain. Trimming removed 2 bases from V and 4 bases from J, with 11 bases in between. Germline V gene sequence: CDR1 MNHEY, CDR2 SVGAGI. The CDR3 consists of 15 residues. The DNA of the CDR3 is TGTGCCAGCAGTTACGGCGTACCGAGCACCGGGGAGCTGTTTGTT. Translating gives CASSYGVPSTGELFV.

There are a few counts of this clone. V is TRBV27 and J is TRBJ2-7; 7 bases are shared with TRBD1. The CDR3 extends over 14 amino acids. J was trimmed by 2 bases and V by 2 bases; bases with no gene match: 3. CDR1 is MNHEY and CDR2 is SMNVEV in the germline V gene (reference sequence). The CDR3 region is CASSLPDRPYEQYF. For the CDR3, the DNA is TGTGCCAGCAGTTTACCGGACAGGCCCTACGAGCAGTACTTC.

There are a few counts of this clone. The chain links TRBV5-5 to TRBJ2-5, with 9 bases that match TRBD2. The CDR3 consists of 18 residues. Germline V lookup: CDR1 SGHKS, CDR2 YYEKEE (reference sequence). The J segment lost 5 bases and the V segment lost 0 bases, leaving 14 bases of the junction unmatched. The CDR3 region has the DNA TGTGCCAGCAGCTTGGGGCTAGCGGGGACCCCTTCTTGGGAGACCCAGTACTTC. It is translated as CASSLGLAGTPSWETQYF. The full variable domain, completed using reference TRBV5-5 and TRBJ2-5, is DAGVTQSPTHLIKTRGQQVTLRCSPISGHKSVSWYQQVLGQGPQFIFQYYEKEERGRGNFPDRFSARQFPNYSSELNVNALLLGDSALYLCASSLGLAGTPSWETQYFGPGTRLLVL.

This clone turned up a few times. The CDR3 coding sequence is TGTGCCAGCAGCCGCATGGGACAGGGTTACCAGCCCCAGCATTTT. Amino acids: CASSRMGQGYQPQHF. V usage is TRBV7-2 and J usage is TRBJ1-5; 9 positions match TRBD1. The V gene end was trimmed by 5 bases and the J gene end by 7 bases; junction bases not matched to a gene: 9. Germline assignment: CDR1 SGHTA and CDR2 FQGNSA. The CDR3 length is 15 residues.

V usage is TRBV5-6 and J usage is TRBJ2-5, with 7 bases aligning to TRBD2. Trimming removed 0 bases from V and 2 bases from J; junction bases left unmatched: 4. CDR1 is SGHDT, CDR2 YYEEEE, per germline. This CDR3 is 15 amino acids long. Here the CDR3 DNA reads TGTGCCAGCAGCTTGGCCAGCGGGGCACAAGAGACCCAGTACTTC. Amino acids: CASSLASGAQETQYF.

V is TRBV6-1 and J is TRBJ2-7; 12 bases fit TRBD2. CDR1 is MNHNS and CDR2 is SASEGT in the germline V gene. The CDR3 length is 14 residues. With 5 bases clipped from V and 5 bases from J, the junction kept 4 bases outside the gene matches. The CDR3, as DNA: TGTGCCAGCAGTATGACTAGCGGGGGCCACGAGCAGTACTTC. Protein product: CASSMTSGGHEQYF.

This clone has just a few counts. The chain uses TRBV23-1 and TRBJ2-1; 7 bases fit TRBD2. TRBV23-1 is known as an ORF, though its function is uncertain. CDR3 size: 16 residues. The ends lost 0 bases at V and 0 bases at J; junction bases unmatched: 2. In DNA, the CDR3 is TGCGCCAGCAGTCAATCGAGCGGGGCCTCCTACAATGAGCAGTTCTTC. As protein: CASSQSSGASYNEQFF.

This clone was seen a few times. This sequence joins TRBV5-4 and TRBJ1-2; TRBD1 agrees at 7 bases. Germline CDR1 reads SGHNT; CDR2 reads YYREEE (reference sequence). This CDR3 is built from 14 residues. J was trimmed by 5 bases and V by 5 bases; bases with no gene match: 9. The CDR3 DNA sequence: TGTGCCAGCAGATTACTAGGGGGCGCTTATGGCTACACCTTC. Protein: CASRLLGGAYGYTF.

This clone came up a few times. Here the CDR3 omits its conserved ending phenylalanine or tryptophan, so a read error is the likely source. No DNA is shown, since the ends of the CDR3 on it are uncertain; the CDR3 is the one TCRdb lists. Within the sample, other DNA sequences also encode this same CDR3. The chain joins TRBV6-4 to TRBJ2-3; whether TRBD2, the table's D call, matches the DNA was not checked. The length of the CDR3 is 15 amino acids, counting both ends. The germline V gene encodes CDR1 MRHNA and CDR2 SNTAGT. The CDR3 sequence: CASSDSAGGADTKYL.

The sample holds a few counts of this clone. The germline gene is not matched at one end of the junction; a read error may be the cause. V and J are TRBV6-1 and TRBJ2-7; no clear D gene. Germline V gene data show CDR1 as MNHNS and CDR2 as SASEGT. The CDR3 totals 12 residues. The CDR3 DNA sequence: TGTGCCAGCAGTGAAGGGGTCTGGGCCCTAAACTTC. Its protein product is CASSEGVWALNF.

This sequence joins TRBV4-3 and TRBJ2-4; 8 bases align to TRBD1. V lost 3 bases, J lost 5 bases, and 3 bases stayed unmatched. CDR3 length: 14 residues. Germline V gene lookup returns CDR1 LGHNA and CDR2 YSLEER. CDR3 sequence: CASSQDRAENIQYF. CDR3 DNA sequence: TGCGCCAGCAGCCAGGACAGGGCGGAAAACATTCAGTACTTC.

The chain is built from TRBV7-2 and TRBJ2-2; TRBD2 matches 11 bases. The germline gives CDR1 SGHTA, CDR2 FQGNSA. V dropped 5 bases and J dropped 1; count of bases not matched to a gene: 3. The CDR3 loop spans 16 amino acids. CDR3 sequence: CASSPGLAGNTGELFF. The DNA for the CDR3 is TGTGCCAGCAGCCCAGGACTAGCGGGGAACACCGGGGAGCTGTTTTTT. The entire variable domain, with the rest obtained from reference TRBV7-2 and TRBJ2-2, is as follows: GAGVSQSPSNKVTEKGKDVELRCDPISGHTALYWYRQSLGQGLEFLIYFQGNSAPDKSGLPSDRFSAERTGGSVSTLTIQRTQQEDSAVYLCASSPGLAGNTGELFFGEGSRLTVL.